Below are 2 T cell receptor beta chains sequenced from a single sample in a study of cytomegalovirus exposure and HLA in healthy donors. The primer mix had 60 Vbeta and 13 Jbeta primers. TCRdb keeps only in-frame clones here, not all; method: immunoSEQ multiplex PCR. The table lists some 180,000 clones, around 80% of them singletons. The sequencing input was PBMCs. All receptors come from an older woman in good health and CMV-seropositive.

The chain uses TRBV18 and TRBJ1-2; possible D gene TRBD1, 5 bases. Germline V gene data show CDR1 as KGHSH and CDR2 as LQKENI. CDR3 length: 14 residues. Trimming took off 3 bases at V and 1 base at J, with 9 bases between the two ends. Here the CDR3 reads CASSPTENNYGYTF. The CDR3 bases are TGTGCCAGCTCACCGACAGAGAATAACTATGGCTACACCTTC.

The chain has TRBV28 and TRBJ1-2, with a weak D call TRBD1 (6 bases). The V end lost 6 bases, the J end lost 2 bases, and 13 bases lay between the germline ends. In germline, CDR1 is MDHEN, CDR2 SYDVKM. The CDR3 sequence is 14 residues long. The CDR3 DNA follows: TGTGCCAGCAGGGCAGGGGATCAGAACTATGGCTACACCTTC. This codes for CASRAGDQNYGYTF.